Below, one T cell receptor (beta chain) is given with its context. Its target is unknown. This sample is drawn from a study of tumor-infiltrating lymphocytes in localized non-small cell lung cancer. About the research overall: From each patient, both tumor and uninvolved lung, non-adjacent to tumor, were sampled. Study-wide findings and caveats: Immunotypes IM1 and IM2 had similar TCR-derived T-cell fractions. TCR sequencing covered a subset of patients with enough tissue. Technical variation could not be separated from intratumor heterogeneity here.

Trimming cost V 6 bases and J 3 bases; bases outside gene matches: 7. Per germline, CDR1 LNHDA and CDR2 SQIVND (reference sequence). The CDR3 covers 16 residues. Clones were sequenced by immunoSEQ multiplex PCR, and TCRdb holds only the in-frame ones, with some missing. The table shows several thousand clones, with approximately 60% occurring only once. Source material: uninvolved lung tissue not adjacent to the tumor. The receptor comes from a human donor with non-small cell lung cancer. V usage is TRBV19 and J usage is TRBJ1-5; 11 bases fit TRBD1. The CDR3 nucleotides are TGTGCCAGTAGCCCTAGGACAGGGGGCTCCAATCAGCCCCAGCATTTT. Its protein product is CASSPRTGGSNQPQHF.